The 27 T cell receptor beta chains reported below all come from one sample, sequenced in a study of blood T cell repertoires in COVID-19. Only in-frame clones appear in the TCRdb table, and some are missing; sequencing was by immunoSEQ multiplex PCR. The profile shows approximately 210,000 clones, about 90% of them singletons. Sequencing used peripheral blood. These receptors were obtained from a man aged 40-55 years with active or convalescent COVID-19.

This chain uses TRBV5-4 with TRBJ2-5, with 7 bases lining up with TRBD1. Per germline, CDR1 SGHNT and CDR2 YYREEE (reference sequence). J lost 2 bases, V lost 5 bases, and 6 bases had no gene match. This CDR3 spans 14 amino acids. CDR3 residues: CASRPGTAQETQYF. In DNA, the CDR3 is TGTGCCAGCAGGCCCGGGACAGCACAAGAGACCCAGTACTTC.

This clone was recorded only once. This rearrangement joins TRBV5-1 to TRBJ2-6; 7 bases are shared with TRBD2. This CDR3 has 17 residues. Trimming took 1 base from V and 0 from J; bases not matched to a gene: 4. The germline gives CDR1 SGHRS, CDR2 YFSETQ. The DNA of the CDR3 is TGCGCCAGCAGCTTGACTAGCGTAGGCTCTGGGGCCAACGTCCTGACTTTC. Translating gives CASSLTSVGSGANVLTF.

J is TRBJ1-1 and V is TRBV18; no definite D call. This CDR3 is 15 amino acids long. Trimming stripped 0 bases from V and 0 bases from J, with 8 bases between. Looked up from germline, CDR1 is KGHSH and CDR2 is LQKENI. The CDR3 DNA reads TGTGCCAGCTCACCACCGAACAGTCTGAACACTGAAGCTTTCTTT. Translation gives CASSPPNSLNTEAFF.

V usage is TRBV6-5 and J usage is TRBJ2-3; the match to TRBD1 covers 10 bases. The CDR3 has 15 residues. J was trimmed by 2 bases and V by 7 bases; bases with no gene match: 6. Germline CDR1 is MNHEY and CDR2 is SVGAGI. The CDR3 sequence is CASTKGQGLTDTQYF. CDR3 DNA sequence: TGTGCCAGCACAAAGGGACAGGGGCTCACAGATACGCAGTATTTT.

The chain links TRBV24-1 to TRBJ2-2; no clear D gene. This CDR3 contains 13 residues. V was trimmed by 0 bases and J by 7 bases, leaving 5 bases between them. Germline CDR1 KGHDR, CDR2 SFDVKD. CDR3 in amino acids: CATSDLSGGELFF. The CDR3 DNA follows: TGTGCCACCAGTGATTTGTCAGGCGGGGAGCTGTTTTTT.

This clone turned up a few times. Its ends do not fully match the called genes, so a read error is possible. This sequence joins TRBV2 and TRBJ2-4; TRBD1 aligns across 8 bases. Germline V gene data show CDR1 as SNHLY and CDR2 as FYNNEI. The CDR3 contains 15 residues. The CDR3 region has the DNA TGTGCCAGCAGGGCCACCGGGACAGGTTCCCCGATTCGAAACTTC. Its translation is CASRATGTGSPIRNF.

This chain links TRBV5-1 with TRBJ2-3; possible D gene TRBD1, 5 bases. Deletions cut 2 bases from V and 0 bases from J, with 10 bases between. This CDR3 is built from 15 residues. Germline values: CDR1 SGHRS, CDR2 YFSETQ. The CDR3, as DNA: TGCGCCAGCAGCTTCAATGGGGCGAGCACAGATACGCAGTATTTT. It encodes CASSFNGASTDTQYF.

This chain uses TRBV7-9 with TRBJ1-3; 8 positions match TRBD1. The junction had 7 bases not matched to a gene; V was cut back by 4 bases and J by 5 bases. CDR3 length: 15 amino acids. Germline assignment: CDR1 SEHNR and CDR2 FQNEAQ (reference sequence). CDR3 loop: CASSSGQGARNTIYF. The CDR3 DNA reads TGTGCCAGCAGCTCTGGGCAGGGGGCAAGAAACACCATATATTTT. Combining the CDR3 with reference TRBV7-9 and TRBJ1-3 gives the whole variable domain DTGVSQNPRHKITKRGQNVTFRCDPISEHNRLYWYRQTLGQGPEFLTYFQNEAQLEKSRLLSDRFSAERPKGSFSTLEIQRTEQGDSAMYLCASSSGQGARNTIYFGEGSWLTVV.

V usage is TRBV14 and J usage is TRBJ1-1, with a weak D call TRBD1 (6 bases). Germline V lookup: CDR1 SGHDN, CDR2 FVKESK. The CDR3 length is 15 residues. V was cut by 4 bases and J by 6 bases, with 18 bases left in between. The CDR3 DNA follows: TGTGCCAGCAGCCCCCCCGGCTCGGACAGAGCTGAAGCTTTCTTT. Translated: CASSPPGSDRAEAFF.

V gene TRBV4-1 combines with J gene TRBJ2-3, with 12 positions matching TRBD2. The CDR3 loop spans 15 amino acids. CDR1 is MGHRA and CDR2 is YSYEKL in the germline V gene. V was clipped by 4 bases and J by 4 bases; unmatched bases: 3. CDR3 DNA sequence: TGCGCCAGCAGCCGCGGGACTAGCGGGTCAGATACGCAGTATTTT. Its translation is CASSRGTSGSDTQYF.

The chain joins TRBV7-3 to TRBJ2-1, with TRBD2 identical over 9 bases. The CDR3 runs 14 residues. The germline CDR1 and CDR2 sequences are SGHTA and FQGTGA. Germline trimming cut 5 bases from V and 8 bases from J; bases unmatched to any gene: 7. The CDR3, as DNA: TGTGCCAGCAGCAAACCGGGACTAGCCTATGAGCAGTTCTTC. Protein sequence: CASSKPGLAYEQFF. The variable domain in full, with the rest retrieved from reference TRBV7-3 and TRBJ2-1, is GAGVSQTPSNKVTEKGKYVELRCDPISGHTALYWYRQSLGQGPEFLIYFQGTGAADDSGLPNDRFFAVRPEGSVSTLKIQRTERGDSAVYLCASSKPGLAYEQFFGPGTRLTVL.

Only a few counts were recorded for this clone. V is TRBV6-6 and J is TRBJ1-4; D call uncertain. Trimming cost V 2 bases and J 7 bases, with 17 bases left between them. CDR1 and CDR2 from the germline V gene are MNHNY and SVGAGI (reference sequence). The CDR3 has 16 amino acids. CDR3 sequence reads: CASSYPRSATGEKLFF. The CDR3 region has the DNA TGTGCCAGCAGTTACCCGAGGTCTGCCACGGGTGAAAAACTGTTTTTT.

The rearrangement joins TRBV28 to TRBJ2-7, with D perhaps matching TRBD1 (5 bases). The germline gives CDR1 MDHEN, CDR2 SYDVKM. The CDR3 runs to 14 residues. The V and J ends lost 7 bases and 2 bases respectively, with 15 bases between them. The CDR3: CASTQSGATYEQYF. CDR3 in DNA: TGTGCCAGCACCCAAAGTGGGGCCACCTACGAGCAGTACTTC.

This clone was observed a single time. The gene calls are TRBV18 and TRBJ1-1; 10 positions match TRBD1. Trimming took 6 bases from V and 1 from J; bases not matched to a gene: 2. The germline CDR1 and CDR2 sequences are KGHSH and LQKENI. CDR3 length: 14 residues. CDR3 residues: CASSRDRGNTEAFF. CDR3 DNA sequence: TGTGCCAGCTCTCGGGACAGGGGGAACACTGAAGCTTTCTTT.

This clone was observed a handful of times. The rearrangement uses TRBV2 and TRBJ2-3; possibly TRBD1 for D (5 bases). V was trimmed by 6 bases and J by 2 bases, leaving 6 bases between them. The CDR3 has 12 amino acids. CDR1 and CDR2 from the germline V gene are SNHLY and FYNNEI. The CDR3 DNA reads as TGTGCCAGCAGGGACAACACAGATACGCAGTATTTT. It codes for CASRDNTDTQYF.

This clone has a single count. The chain links TRBV2 to TRBJ1-4; 12 bases align to TRBD1. Germline-derived CDR1 and CDR2 are SNHLY and FYNNEI. The CDR3 has 20 amino acids. V trimming: 5 bases; J trimming: 3 bases; junction bases outside the gene matches: 16. CDR3 bases: TGTGCCAGCAGTCCGGGACAGGGGGCAGCGCGCCTCCCAGCTAATGAAAAACTGTTTTTT. Protein sequence: CASSPGQGAARLPANEKLFF.

The chain couples TRBV27 to TRBJ1-2, with a tentative D call TRBD1 (6 bases). Germline CDR1 and CDR2: MNHEY and SMNVEV (reference sequence). V gave up 1 base and J gave up 8 bases, with 17 bases separating them. This CDR3 has 15 amino acids. CDR3 sequence reads: CASSLYQGQIRGYTF. The CDR3 bases are TGTGCCAGCAGTTTATATCAGGGGCAAATACGCGGCTACACCTTC.

The rearrangement joins TRBV29-1 to TRBJ1-5; TRBD1 matches 7 bases. The V gene end was trimmed by 6 bases and the J gene end by 5 bases; junction bases not matched to a gene: 7. This CDR3 is 13 amino acids long. CDR1 is SQVTM, CDR2 ANQGSEA, per germline. CDR3 residues: CSVGTGAYQPQHF. The CDR3 coding sequence is TGCAGCGTCGGTACAGGGGCCTATCAGCCCCAGCATTTT.

V is TRBV5-1 and J is TRBJ2-3; TRBD2 might be the D (5 bases). V lost 2 bases, J lost 0 bases, and 10 bases lay in between. There are 15 residues in the CDR3. The germline V gene has CDR1 SGHRS and CDR2 YFSETQ. Written as DNA, the CDR3 is TGCGCCAGCAGCTTCAAGGGAGCTAGCACAGATACGCAGTATTTT. Translated, it gives CASSFKGASTDTQYF.

At least ten counts were recorded for this clone. The rearrangement joins TRBV5-4 to TRBJ1-3; maybe TRBD1 (5 bases). The CDR3 has 15 amino acids. Trimming cost V 0 bases and J 2 bases, with 9 bases left between them. Germline V gene lookup returns CDR1 SGHNT and CDR2 YYREEE (reference sequence). CDR3 sequence reads: CASSLEAGTGNTIYF. The CDR3 nucleotides are TGTGCCAGCAGCTTGGAGGCAGGGACTGGAAACACCATATATTTT.

This chain connects TRBV5-5 to TRBJ1-1, with D unresolved. Germline values: CDR1 SGHKS, CDR2 YYEKEE (reference sequence). The CDR3 runs 14 residues. V lost 2 bases and J lost 1, with 9 bases in between. This CDR3 is CASSFTDSNTEAFF. The DNA of the CDR3 is TGTGCCAGCAGCTTTACCGACTCGAACACTGAAGCTTTCTTT.

The chain links TRBV7-9 to TRBJ2-5; D possibly corresponds to TRBD2 (5 bases). V was shortened by 8 bases and J by 1 base, with 11 bases between the two germline ends. This CDR3 has 13 amino acids. The V gene's germline CDR1 is SEHNR and CDR2 FQNEAQ (reference sequence). The CDR3 region is CASGFAGQETQYF. CDR3 nucleotides: TGTGCCAGCGGGTTCGCGGGCCAAGAGACCCAGTACTTC.

The table lists this clone with a few counts. The chain couples TRBV6-5 to TRBJ1-1; 9 bases are a match to TRBD1. J gave up 4 bases and V 4 bases, and 4 bases lay outside the gene matches. The CDR3 consists of 14 residues. The V gene's germline CDR1 is MNHEY and CDR2 SVGAGI. This CDR3 is CASSFGQGSTEAFF. The CDR3 DNA reads as TGTGCCAGCAGTTTCGGACAGGGGAGCACTGAAGCTTTCTTT.

V is TRBV5-1 and J is TRBJ1-2; 10 positions match TRBD1. There are 18 residues in the CDR3. CDR1 is SGHRS, CDR2 YFSETQ, per germline. After removal of 0 bases from V and 7 bases from J, the junction contained 15 bases not matched to a gene. CDR3 sequence reads: CASSLGGGTGASSGGYTF. CDR3 bases: TGCGCCAGCAGCTTGGGGGGTGGGACAGGGGCCTCATCTGGTGGCTACACCTTC.

This clone showed up just a few times. This sequence joins TRBV5-5 and TRBJ2-7; 7 positions match TRBD2. Germline V lookup: CDR1 SGHKS, CDR2 YYEKEE (reference sequence). This CDR3 region has 15 residues. After removal of 0 bases from V and 1 base from J, the junction contained 4 bases not matched to a gene. The CDR3 DNA reads as TGTGCCAGCAGCTTGGTTCTAGCGGAATCCTACGAGCAGTACTTC. This encodes CASSLVLAESYEQYF. The full variable domain, in which reference TRBV5-5 and TRBJ2-7 provide the parts outside the CDR3, is DAGVTQSPTHLIKTRGQQVTLRCSPISGHKSVSWYQQVLGQGPQFIFQYYEKEERGRGNFPDRFSARQFPNYSSELNVNALLLGDSALYLCASSLVLAESYEQYFGPGTRLTVT.

For this clone: At one of its ends the junction is not consistent with the germline gene, which may arise from a read error. V and J are TRBV7-7 and TRBJ2-7; 8 bases agree with TRBD2. The CDR3 sequence is 13 residues long. The germline CDR1 and CDR2 sequences are SSHAT and FNYEAQ (reference sequence). The CDR3 nucleotides read TGTGCTAGCAGCTTCGCTAGCGGGTACGAGCAGTACTTC. Translated: CASSFASGYEQYF.

The rearrangement joins TRBV6-5 to TRBJ1-5; no reliable D call. Deletions cut 9 bases from V and 5 bases from J, with 14 bases between. Per the germline V gene, CDR1 is MNHEY and CDR2 is SVGAGI. This CDR3 has 13 amino acids. The CDR3 loop is CASTHRPDQPQHF. CDR3 nucleotide sequence: TGTGCCAGTACCCACAGACCCGATCAGCCCCAGCATTTT.